The present T cell receptor beta chain was sequenced within a study of blood T cells in healthy people across ages. The junction had 5 bases not matched to a gene; V was cut back by 3 bases and J by 4 bases. Germline-derived CDR1 and CDR2 are MDHEN and SYDVKM. This CDR3 is 14 amino acids long. This clonotype was picked up a small number of times. A second roughly 7 to 12 cycle PCR used barcoded and J-beta primers. TCRdb recomputed calls from the 5' RACE reads with MiXCR, one row per CDR3 protein. This table holds over a million distinct CDR3 sequences, 25% found once. This sample was shared with a second study, whose subject was T cells of mothers and their children. As that report states: Whether pairs are related or unrelated, thymic selection shapes their TCR recombination output in much the same way.

This receptor was identified in a girl aged 2 to 9 in good health. The sequenced sample consisted of blood. The V and J genes are TRBV28 and TRBJ1-2; 7 nucleotides align to TRBD1. The CDR3 protein is CASSFPGQSYGYTF. The CDR3 DNA is TGTGCCAGCAGTTTTCCGGGACAGTCCTATGGCTACACCTTC.